This entry lists 25 T cell receptor beta chains sequenced from one sample in a study of cytomegalovirus exposure and HLA in healthy donors. The PCR had 60 Vbeta and 13 Jbeta primers. Only in-frame clones appear in the TCRdb table, and some are missing; sequencing was by immunoSEQ multiplex PCR. The table lists roughly 70,000 clones, approximately 90% of them singletons. The sample was PBMCs. Receptor source: a woman under 40 in good health and CMV-seropositive.

The chain combines TRBV28 with TRBJ2-7, with D possibly being TRBD2 (5 bases). Trimming took 5 bases from V and 7 from J, leaving 21 bases between them. Germline V lookup: CDR1 MDHEN, CDR2 SYDVKM. CDR3 length equals 15 residues. CDR3 amino acids: CASSGGGQAVREQYF. The CDR3 bases are TGTGCCAGCAGTGGCGGAGGTCAGGCGGTTCGAGAGCAGTACTTC.

The rearrangement uses TRBV10-3 and TRBJ2-2; D might be TRBD2 (5 bases). V dropped 6 bases and J dropped 0 bases, with 11 bases sitting between them. The CDR3 runs to 15 residues. The germline V gene has CDR1 ENHRY and CDR2 SYGVKD. CDR3 loop: CAIRSDGTNTGELFF. CDR3 in DNA: TGTGCCATCAGGTCAGACGGGACGAACACCGGGGAGCTGTTTTTT.

This chain joins TRBV11-2 and TRBJ2-5, with 9 bases that match TRBD2. CDR3 size: 16 residues. With 5 bases clipped from V and 4 bases from J, the junction kept 11 bases outside the gene matches. Germline V CDR1 and CDR2: SGHAT, FQNNGV. For the CDR3, the DNA is TGTGCCAGCAGCATGACTAGCGGAACAGGGATAGAGACCCAGTACTTC. It codes for CASSMTSGTGIETQYF.

The chain links TRBV12-5 to TRBJ2-3, with TRBD2 matching over 11 bases. The germline V gene has CDR1 LGHNT and CDR2 FRNRAP. This CDR3 contains 14 residues. J gave up 5 bases and V 5 bases, and 3 bases lay outside the gene matches. CDR3 amino acids: CASGLAGGVDTQYF. CDR3 nucleotides: TGTGCTAGTGGTCTAGCGGGAGGAGTAGATACGCAGTATTTT.

J is TRBJ1-2 and V is TRBV7-9; D gene unclear. The V end lost 0 bases, the J end lost 7 bases, and 15 bases lay between the germline ends. The CDR3 sequence is 15 residues long. The germline V gene has CDR1 SEHNR and CDR2 FQNEAQ (reference sequence). Here the CDR3 DNA reads TGTGCCAGCAGCTTAGCCGTGTATGGGGAGTCTGGCTACACCTTC. The encoded protein is CASSLAVYGESGYTF.

The chain combines TRBV6-5 with TRBJ2-5, with 8 bases aligning to TRBD1. The J call is doubtful: the DNA matches TRBJ2-7 better. The CDR3 has 16 amino acids. Germline CDR1 and CDR2: MNHEY and SVGAGI. This chain's CDR3 is CASSYAGADRALEQYF. DNA for the CDR3: TGTGCCAGCAGTTACGCCGGGGCGGACAGGGCTCTCGAGCAGTACTTC.

The chain joins TRBV2 to TRBJ2-7, with 8 positions matching TRBD2. Looked up from germline, CDR1 is SNHLY and CDR2 is FYNNEI. V was pared by 6 bases and J by 0 bases, with 4 bases of the junction left unmatched. This CDR3 spans 14 amino acids. The CDR3 loop is CASRRGETSYEQYF. The CDR3 nucleotides read TGTGCCAGCAGGCGGGGGGAGACCTCCTACGAGCAGTACTTC.

The rearrangement joins TRBV7-9 to TRBJ2-5; D gene ambiguous. V was pared by 5 bases and J by 8 bases, with 24 bases between. The CDR3 spans 16 residues. Per the germline V gene, CDR1 is SEHNR and CDR2 is FQNEAQ (reference sequence). CDR3 region: CASSNRPTREPATQYF. The CDR3 region has the DNA TGTGCCAGCAGCAACAGACCGACCAGAGAGCCGGCTACCCAGTACTTC.

V is TRBV28 and J is TRBJ1-5; perhaps TRBD1 as D (5 bases). Germline CDR1 is MDHEN and CDR2 is SYDVKM. The CDR3 has 16 amino acids. The V and J ends lost 5 bases and 2 bases respectively, with 16 bases between them. CDR3 DNA sequence: TGTGCCAGCAGTCCCGCTGCAGGGATGGGCAATCAGCCCCAGCATTTT. This sequence encodes CASSPAAGMGNQPQHF.

The chain links TRBV28 to TRBJ1-1; the D gene is possibly TRBD1 (5 bases). V shed 3 bases and J shed 4 bases, with 15 bases lying between them. This CDR3 region has 15 residues. CDR1 and CDR2 from the germline V gene are MDHEN and SYDVKM. The CDR3 sequence is CASSLAGRLGTEAFF. DNA of the CDR3: TGTGCCAGCAGTTTGGCAGGGAGGTTGGGCACTGAAGCTTTCTTT. Supplemented by reference TRBV28 and TRBJ1-1, the full variable domain reads DVKVTQSSRYLVKRTGEKVFLECVQDMDHENMFWYRQDPGLGLRLIYFSYDVKMKEKGDIPEGYSVSREKKERFSLILESASTNQTSMYLCASSLAGRLGTEAFFGQGTRLTVV.

The chain links TRBV2 to TRBJ2-2, with D tentatively TRBD1 (5 bases). Germline V gives CDR1 SNHLY, CDR2 FYNNEI. Trimming shortened V by 7 bases and J by 3 bases, and 9 bases separated the two germline ends. The CDR3 totals 13 residues. CDR3 region: CASKGSYTGELFF. The CDR3 nucleotides read TGTGCCAGCAAGGGGTCGTACACCGGGGAGCTGTTTTTT.

V and J are TRBV27 and TRBJ2-7; D gene uncertain. The CDR3 loop spans 14 amino acids. Germline V CDR1 and CDR2: MNHEY, SMNVEV (reference sequence). The V gene lost 3 bases and the J gene lost 2 bases, with 11 bases spanning the gap. CDR3 nucleotide sequence: TGTGCCAGCAGTTTCGGGTCAAAAGCCTACGAGCAGTACTTC. Translation gives CASSFGSKAYEQYF.

The rearrangement uses TRBV7-6 and TRBJ1-4; D unresolved. The CDR3 totals 14 residues. The germline CDR1 and CDR2 sequences are SGHVS and FNYEAQ. Trimming stripped 5 bases from V and 0 bases from J, with 7 bases between. The CDR3 coding sequence is TGTGCCAGCAGCGTCGTAGCAACTAATGAAAAACTGTTTTTT. It is translated as CASSVVATNEKLFF.

This sequence joins TRBV11-2 and TRBJ1-3; 9 bases are shared with TRBD1. V was clipped by 2 bases and J by 4 bases; unmatched bases: 3. The CDR3 has 15 residues. Germline V lookup: CDR1 SGHAT, CDR2 FQNNGV. The CDR3 region has the DNA TGTGCCAGCAGCTTATTTGGGACAGGGGGAAACACCATATATTTT. Translated: CASSLFGTGGNTIYF.

This clone was seen only once. CDR3 sequence: CASSPRRIGEDTQYF. The CDR3 nucleotides read TGTGCCAGCAGCCCCCGGCGGATAGGGGAAGATACGCAGTATTTT. This chain links TRBV7-9 with TRBJ2-3, with D possibly TRBD1 on 5 matching bases. The CDR3 is made up of 15 amino acids. The V end was cut by 5 bases, the J end by 5 bases, with 17 bases between. Germline V gene data show CDR1 as SEHNR and CDR2 as FQNEAQ (reference sequence).

This sequence joins TRBV6-1 and TRBJ1-4, with 9 bases aligning to TRBD1. Germline V gene lookup returns CDR1 MNHNS and CDR2 SASEGT. The CDR3 is 14 amino acids. Trimming removed 5 bases from V and 9 bases from J; junction bases left unmatched: 7. The CDR3 coding sequence is TGTGCCAGCAGTTCCGGGACAGGGTCTCAAAAACTGTTTTTT. The encoded protein is CASSSGTGSQKLFF.

The chain joins TRBV5-1 to TRBJ2-1, with D perhaps matching TRBD2 (6 bases). This CDR3 spans 15 amino acids. Germline loops: CDR1 SGHRS, CDR2 YFSETQ. The germline V and J ends were trimmed by 6 bases and 8 bases, with 21 bases remaining between them. Here the CDR3 DNA reads TGCGCCAGCACCCCAACCCCGGGGGTTGGGGATGAGCAGTTCTTC. Encoded protein: CASTPTPGVGDEQFF.

The chain is built from TRBV29-1 and TRBJ2-1; TRBD2 is a possible D gene (6 bases). V lost 4 bases and J lost 3, with 10 bases in between. This CDR3 spans 13 amino acids. Germline V gene data show CDR1 as SQVTM and CDR2 as ANQGSEA. The CDR3, as DNA: TGCAGCGTTGGTGGACTAATCTACAATGAGCAGTTCTTC. Amino acids: CSVGGLIYNEQFF.

The chain combines TRBV30 with TRBJ2-7, with TRBD2 identical over 7 bases. The V segment lost 0 bases and the J segment 3 bases; nucleotides outside the gene matches: 2. The CDR3 sequence is 13 residues long. Germline CDR1 reads GTSNPN; CDR2 reads SVGIG (reference sequence). The CDR3 sequence is CAWSVRTSYEQYF. DNA of the CDR3: TGTGCCTGGAGTGTCCGGACTAGCTACGAGCAGTACTTC.

The gene calls are TRBV28 and TRBJ2-1, with 7 bases fitting TRBD2. The germline gives CDR1 MDHEN, CDR2 SYDVKM. The J segment lost 8 bases and the V segment lost 4 bases, leaving 8 bases of the junction unmatched. The CDR3 length is 14 residues. Written as DNA, the CDR3 is TGTGCCAGCAGTTCGGGGAGGGTTCGGGATGAGCAGTTCTTC. It translates to CASSSGRVRDEQFF. The variable domain in full, with the rest retrieved from reference TRBV28 and TRBJ2-1, is DVKVTQSSRYLVKRTGEKVFLECVQDMDHENMFWYRQDPGLGLRLIYFSYDVKMKEKGDIPEGYSVSREKKERFSLILESASTNQTSMYLCASSSGRVRDEQFFGPGTRLTVL.

The chain joins TRBV27 to TRBJ2-5; 8 nucleotides match TRBD2. This CDR3 region has 17 residues. V shed 4 bases and J 1 base; nucleotides not matched to a gene: 11. Germline values: CDR1 MNHEY, CDR2 SMNVEV (reference sequence). Here the CDR3 reads CASSSPGSGSVQETQYF. The CDR3, as DNA: TGTGCCAGCAGTTCCCCGGGGAGCGGGAGTGTCCAAGAGACCCAGTACTTC.

The chain joins TRBV6-5 to TRBJ1-2; D uncertain. Deletions cut 5 bases from V and 8 bases from J, with 9 bases between. The CDR3 contains 11 residues. CDR1 and CDR2 from the germline V gene are MNHEY and SVGAGI. This CDR3 reads CASSASGGYTF. DNA for the CDR3: TGTGCCAGCAGTGCTTCGGGAGGCTACACCTTC.

The CDR3 loop reads CATSTWTGAFQETQYF. The DNA for the CDR3 is TGTGCCACCAGCACCTGGACAGGGGCCTTCCAAGAGACCCAGTACTTC. V usage is TRBV15 and J usage is TRBJ2-5; TRBD1 matches at 9 bases. The CDR3 sequence is 16 residues long. V lost 4 bases to trimming and J lost 1 base; unmatched junction nucleotides: 7. Germline-derived CDR1 and CDR2 are LNHNV and YYDKDF (reference sequence).

The genes are TRBV6-6 and TRBJ1-5, with a possible D match to TRBD1 (6 bases). Germline CDR1 and CDR2: MNHNY and SVGAGI (reference sequence). There are 13 residues in the CDR3. The V end lost 10 bases, the J end lost 5 bases, and 15 bases lay between the germline ends. The CDR3 bases are TGTGCCACCGCCGCGGGGGGCGATCAGCCCCAGCATTTT. This gives the protein CATAAGGDQPQHF.

The V call is TRBV4-2, the J call TRBJ2-3; possible D gene TRBD2, 6 bases. Deletions cut 0 bases from V and 2 bases from J, with 15 bases between. CDR1 and CDR2 from the germline V gene are LGHNA and YNFKEQ. This CDR3 has 17 amino acids. In nucleotides, the CDR3 is TGTGCCAGCAGCCAAGAAAGTGGAACGGGACTCACAGATACGCAGTATTTT. This translates into CASSQESGTGLTDTQYF.